A selection of T cell receptor beta chains follows, all from one sample in a study of T-cell memory formation after mild COVID-19. Using its own MiXCR run on the 5' RACE reads, TCRdb lists one record per CDR3 protein. This sample has around 450,000 distinct CDR3 sequences; around 20% occur once, and the top ten carry approximately 8.4%. The sequencing input was PBMCs or a T cell subset sorted from them (not recorded which). Receptor source: an adult woman who had mild COVID-19 (a few samples of this study predate the infection). Cell type and time point are not known. The CDR3 runs from the conserved cysteine through the conserved F or W. A D gene is named only where the DNA matches it firmly. The size field is filled for only some rows; it gives once, few, many or a size class.

TRBJ2-4,TRBV18,TRBD1,-,CASSQGALTKNIQYF,TGTGCCAGCTCACAGGGGGCCTTAACCAAAAACATTCAGTACTTC
TRBJ2-7,TRBV29-1,-,few,CSVDRTGHPGEQYF,TGCAGCGTAGACCGAACGGGACACCCAGGGGAGCAGTACTTC
TRBJ1-1,TRBV7-6,-,-,CASSLSDGLNTEAFF,TGTGCCAGCAGCTTATCAGACGGACTGAACACTGAAGCTTTCTTT
TRBJ1-5,TRBV6-5,-,few,CASSYGWGGGQPQHF,TGTGCCAGCAGTTACGGATGGGGAGGCGGCCAGCCCCAGCATTTT
TRBJ2-2,TRBV2,TRBD2,few,CASSGGRGTGELFF,TGTGCCAGCAGTGGCGGGAGAGGCACCGGGGAGCTGTTTTTT
TRBJ1-2,TRBV5-5,-,few,CASSKDGYGSYTF,TGTGCCAGCAGCAAGGACGGATATGGGAGCTACACCTTC
TRBJ1-1,TRBV9,-,many,CASSVAREGGNTEAFF,TGTGCCAGCAGCGTCGCCCGTGAGGGGGGGAACACTGAAGCTTTCTTT
TRBJ1-2,TRBV5-5,TRBD1,few,CASSTITGTGGAEEYGYTF,TGTGCCAGCAGCACTATTACCGGGACAGGGGGCGCCGAGGAGTATGGCTACACCTTC
TRBJ2-5,TRBV20-1,-,-,CSATWETQYF,TGCAGTGCTACCTGGGAGACCCAGTACTTC
TRBJ2-5,TRBV20-1,-,-,CSAAGQTQETQYF,TGCAGTGCCGCAGGACAGACCCAAGAGACTCAGTACTTC
TRBJ2-1,TRBV18,TRBD1,-,CASSTGTGGDRDEQFF,TGTGCCAGCTCAACCGGGACAGGGGGCGATAGGGATGAGCAGTTCTTC
TRBJ1-2,TRBV20-1,-,-,CSARRVEGGNGYTF,TGCAGTGCTAGGCGAGTGGAGGGAGGGAATGGCTACACCTTC
TRBJ2-5,TRBV10-3,TRBD1,-,CAISPTGVETQYF,TGTGCCATCAGTCCAACAGGGGTTGAGACCCAGTACTTC
TRBJ2-7,TRBV7-9,-,-,CASSLTGLNSYEQYF,TGTGCCAGCAGCCTTACTGGTCTCAACTCCTACGAGCAGTACTTC
TRBJ1-2,TRBV7-9,TRBD1,-,CASFKGDSPYGYTF,TGTGCCAGCTTCAAGGGGGACAGCCCCTATGGCTACACCTTC
TRBJ2-4,TRBV6-2/TRBV6-3,TRBD2,-,CASSYEDVASAGAKNIQYF,TGTGCCAGCAGTTACGAGGATGTAGCGTCAGCGGGGGCCAAAAACATTCAGTACTTC
TRBJ1-4,TRBV18,-,few,CASSPPYQGTGELFF,TGTGCCAGCTCACCACCGTACCAGGGTACCGGGGAACTGTTTTTT
TRBJ2-1,TRBV5-5,TRBD1,-,CASRREGQGYNEQFF,TGTGCCAGCAGACGAGAGGGACAGGGTTACAATGAGCAGTTCTTC
TRBJ2-7,TRBV5-1,TRBD2,few,CASSSGTSGGGYEQYF,TGCGCCAGCAGCTCGGGGACTAGCGGGGGAGGCTACGAGCAGTACTTC
TRBJ2-2,TRBV6-6,TRBD2,few,CASSQGLAGVVLFF,TGTGCCAGCAGTCAAGGACTAGCGGGAGTTGTGCTGTTTTTT
TRBJ2-7,TRBV12-3/TRBV12-4,-,-,CASSFTEGEQYF,TGTGCCAGCAGTTTCACCGAAGGGGAGCAGTACTTC
TRBJ1-1,TRBV12-3/TRBV12-4,-,few,CASSLNTPNTEAFF,TGTGCCAGCAGTTTAAACACACCGAACACTGAAGCTTTCTTT
TRBJ2-1,TRBV5-6,-,few,CASRWAVYRDPYNEQFF,TGTGCCAGCAGGTGGGCGGTCTACAGGGATCCCTACAATGAGCAGTTCTTC
TRBJ1-4,TRBV12-3/TRBV12-4,-,-,CASSRFGEKLFF,TGTGCCAGCAGTCGCTTTGGGGAAAAACTGTTTTTT
TRBJ1-3,TRBV27,-,many,CASRPGGGGNTIYF,TGTGCCAGCCGACCCGGGGGAGGTGGAAACACCATATATTTT
TRBJ2-1,TRBV7-2,TRBD2,few,CASSLGSLAGSYNEQFF,TGTGCCAGCAGCTTAGGCAGCCTAGCGGGGTCCTACAATGAGCAGTTCTTC
TRBJ2-7,TRBV3-1,-,-,CASTMGASGTYEQYF,TGTGCCAGCACAATGGGGGCTAGCGGAACTTACGAGCAGTACTTC
TRBJ1-4,TRBV5-4,-,few,CASSPDRDPAQKLFF,TGTGCCAGCAGCCCTGACCGGGACCCAGCTCAAAAACTGTTTTTT
TRBJ2-5,TRBV5-1,-,few,CASRREGQETQYF,TGCGCCAGCAGAAGGGAAGGCCAAGAGACCCAGTACTTC
TRBJ2-7,TRBV12-3/TRBV12-4,TRBD1,-,CASSAPGTAAYEQYF,TGTGCCAGCAGTGCCCCCGGGACAGCTGCCTACGAGCAGTACTTC
TRBJ2-1,TRBV19,TRBD2,many,CASSGGLAEWEQFF,TGTGCCAGTAGCGGGGGACTAGCGGAGTGGGAGCAGTTCTTC
TRBJ2-4,TRBV3-1,-,few,CASSQVFGIQYF,TGTGCCAGCAGCCAAGTGTTTGGTATTCAGTACTTC
TRBJ2-1,TRBV7-9,-,-,CASSSRNRSYNEQFF,TGTGCCAGCAGCTCGCGGAACCGCTCCTACAATGAGCAGTTCTTC
TRBJ1-1,TRBV7-3,-,once,CASSPRGGMNTEAFF,TGTGCCAGCAGCCCGAGGGGAGGAATGAACACTGAAGCTTTCTTT
TRBJ2-7,TRBV7-9,TRBD1,-,CASSPRQGETYEQYF,TGTGCCAGCAGCCCCAGACAGGGGGAGACCTACGAGCAGTACTTC
TRBJ1-1,TRBV30,-,-,CAWSVGWNTEAFF,TGTGCCTGGAGTGTGGGTTGGAACACTGAAGCTTTCTTT
TRBJ2-1,TRBV9,TRBD1,few,CASTGAEATGTGRSNNEQFF,TGTGCCAGCACCGGGGCAGAAGCGACAGGGACGGGACGTAGTAACAATGAGCAGTTCTTC
TRBJ2-3,TRBV19,-,-,CASSIQGRDTQYF,TGTGCCAGTAGTATCCAGGGGCGGGATACGCAGTATTTT
TRBJ2-3,TRBV2,TRBD2,many,CASSPLSGLALTDTQYF,TGTGCCAGCAGTCCCCTTAGCGGGCTAGCACTCACAGATACGCAGTATTTT
TRBJ1-2,TRBV6-6,-,-,CASSYSTGTEYGYTF,TGTGCCAGCAGTTACTCGACCGGGACCGAATATGGCTACACCTTC
TRBJ2-1,TRBV5-1,TRBD2,few,CASSLGSGAYNEQFF,TGCGCCAGCAGCTTGGGGAGCGGGGCTTACAATGAGCAGTTCTTC
TRBJ1-2,TRBV5-6,-,-,CASSAAPSFVSGYTF,TGTGCCAGCAGCGCCGCCCCCTCTTTCGTCAGTGGCTACACCTTC
TRBJ1-1,TRBV27,-,few,CASSLSQGVMNTEAFF,TGTGCCAGCAGTTTATCACAGGGTGTCATGAACACTGAAGCTTTCTTT
TRBJ1-5,TRBV12-3/TRBV12-4,TRBD1,-,CASRIGDRANQPQHF,TGTGCCAGCCGAATTGGTGACAGGGCTAATCAGCCCCAGCATTTT
TRBJ1-2,TRBV7-8,-,-,CASSFHSGFRDGYTF,TGTGCCAGCAGCTTCCACAGTGGATTTCGGGATGGCTACACCTTC
TRBJ2-7,TRBV5-1,TRBD1,-,CASSFTGVSYEQYF,TGCGCCAGCAGCTTCACAGGGGTCTCCTACGAGCAGTACTTC
TRBJ2-3,TRBV15,TRBD2,few,CATDRGLAASTDTQYF,TGTGCCACCGATCGCGGGCTAGCGGCTAGCACAGATACGCAGTATTTT
TRBJ2-5,TRBV6-2/TRBV6-3,-,-,CASSRRDYLETQYF,TGTGCCAGCAGCCGACGTGACTACCTGGAGACCCAGTACTTC
TRBJ2-3,TRBV7-2,TRBD2,-,CASSRLAGFTDTQYF,TGTGCCAGCAGCCGACTAGCGGGTTTCACAGATACGCAGTATTTT
TRBJ2-3,TRBV9,-,once,CASSVGGRVTDTQYF,TGTGCCAGCAGCGTGGGGGGGCGAGTAACAGATACGCAGTATTTT